These T cell receptor beta chains were read from a single sample in a study of T cells after yellow fever vaccination. A single record per CDR3 protein comes from TCRdb applying MiXCR to the 5' RACE reads. The table lists about 75,000 distinct CDR3 sequences, around 7% of them singletons. Sequenced material: CD8+ T cells sorted from PBMCs, taken around 10 days after the first yellow fever vaccination. Receptor source: a man younger than 35 who received the YFV17D yellow fever vaccine. Each CDR3 is given with its conserved first and last residue. The D gene is left open where the match is weak. The size entry is marked missing in some rows and otherwise reads once, few, many or a size class.

CDR3: CASSAFRVNQPQHF
DNA: TGTGCCAGCAGTGCATTTCGGGTCAATCAGCCCCAGCATTTT
D: .
J: TRBJ1-5
size: few
V: TRBV2

CDR3: CASSQGLEAFF
DNA: TGCGCCAGCAGCCAAGGGCTTGAAGCTTTCTTT
D: .
J: TRBJ1-1
size: many
V: TRBV4-1

CDR3: CASSYTGTSVETQYF
DNA: TGTGCCAGCAGCTATACCGGGACTAGCGTAGAGACCCAGTACTTC
D: TRBD2
J: TRBJ2-5
size: many
V: TRBV5-5

CDR3: CASRRGRTTEAFF
DNA: TGTGCCAGCAGGAGGGGGCGAACTACTGAAGCTTTCTTT
D: TRBD1
J: TRBJ1-1
size: .
V: TRBV27

CDR3: CASSVGQRGKQETQYF
DNA: TGTGCCAGCAGCGTAGGCCAGCGGGGGAAACAAGAGACCCAGTACTTC
D: TRBD2
J: TRBJ2-5
size: many
V: TRBV9

CDR3: CASSRGRNEQFF
DNA: TGTGCCAGCAGTAGGGGGCGGAATGAGCAGTTCTTC
D: TRBD1
J: TRBJ2-1
size: .
V: TRBV6-5

CDR3: CTSTSGTGAPSSYNEQFF
DNA: TGCACCAGCACGTCCGGGACAGGTGCCCCCAGCTCCTACAATGAGCAGTTCTTC
D: TRBD1
J: TRBJ2-1
size: .
V: TRBV27

CDR3: CASSTIRGHPYEQYF
DNA: TGTGCCAGCAGTACAATCCGGGGGCACCCCTACGAGCAGTACTTC
D: .
J: TRBJ2-7
size: many
V: TRBV6-2/TRBV6-3

CDR3: CASTSDRYNEKLFF
DNA: .
D: .
J: TRBJ1-4
size: few
V: TRBV19

CDR3: CASSQGRGGSNEQFF
DNA: TGTGCCAGCAGCCAAGGACGCGGGGGCTCCAATGAGCAGTTCTTC
D: .
J: TRBJ2-1
size: many
V: TRBV4-2

CDR3: CAWSLKGRTEAFF
DNA: TGTGCCTGGAGTCTAAAGGGTCGAACTGAAGCTTTCTTT
D: .
J: TRBJ1-1
size: few
V: TRBV30

CDR3: CASSQYTSGANTGELFF
DNA: TGTGCCAGCAGCCAATACACTAGCGGGGCGAACACCGGGGAGCTGTTTTTT
D: TRBD2
J: TRBJ2-2
size: .
V: TRBV14

CDR3: CASSFGGGAYNEQFF
DNA: TGTGCCAGCAGCTTCGGCGGGGGGGCCTACAATGAGCAGTTCTTC
D: TRBD2
J: TRBJ2-1
size: many
V: TRBV7-2

CDR3: CASSGIRDTEAFF
DNA: TGTGCCAGCAGCGGTATCAGGGACACTGAAGCTTTCTTT
D: .
J: TRBJ1-1
size: many
V: TRBV13

CDR3: CASSGGTDNYGYTF
DNA: TGTGCCAGCAGCGGGGGGACAGACAACTATGGCTACACCTTC
D: TRBD1
J: TRBJ1-2
size: few
V: TRBV7-9

CDR3: CASSSPGQDYGYTF
DNA: TGCGCCAGCAGCTCACCCGGTCAGGACTATGGCTACACCTTC
D: .
J: TRBJ1-2
size: many
V: TRBV5-1

CDR3: CASSFGTGGDIQYF
DNA: TGTGCCAGCAGCTTTGGGACAGGGGGAGACATTCAGTACTTC
D: TRBD1
J: TRBJ2-4
size: few
V: TRBV5-4

CDR3: CASSVMDSGYTF
DNA: TGTGCCAGCAGCGTAATGGATAGCGGCTACACCTTC
D: .
J: TRBJ1-2
size: .
V: TRBV9

CDR3: CASTFGSTEAFF
DNA: TGTGCCAGCACCTTCGGGAGTACTGAAGCTTTCTTT
D: .
J: TRBJ1-1
size: .
V: TRBV7-9

CDR3: CASSFGGRNTEAFF
DNA: TGTGCCAGCAGTTTCGGAGGTCGGAACACTGAAGCTTTCTTT
D: .
J: TRBJ1-1
size: few
V: TRBV12-3/TRBV12-4

CDR3: CASSYSGPEKLFF
DNA: TGTGCCAGCAGTTACTCTGGCCCCGAAAAACTGTTTTTT
D: .
J: TRBJ1-4
size: .
V: TRBV6-5

CDR3: CASSSTGGAYGYTF
DNA: TGTGCCAGCAGCTCTACAGGCGGGGCATATGGCTACACCTTC
D: .
J: TRBJ1-2
size: many
V: TRBV7-8

CDR3: CSVDRDGQETQYF
DNA: TGCAGCGTTGATAGGGACGGACAAGAGACCCAGTACTTC
D: .
J: TRBJ2-5
size: few
V: TRBV29-1

CDR3: CASILQGSGELFF
DNA: TGTGCCAGCATTCTGCAGGGTTCCGGGGAGCTGTTTTTT
D: .
J: TRBJ2-2
size: .
V: TRBV6-2/TRBV6-3

CDR3: CASSPGAEAFF
DNA: TGTGCCAGCAGCCCCGGGGCTGAAGCTTTCTTT
D: .
J: TRBJ1-1
size: many
V: TRBV7-9

CDR3: CASSQDRAGFSTDTQYF
DNA: TGTGCCAGCAGCCAAGATCGCGCAGGGTTTTCCACAGATACGCAGTATTTT
D: .
J: TRBJ2-3
size: .
V: TRBV14

CDR3: CASSYLLRNTEAFF
DNA: TGTGCCAGCAGTTACCTACTCCGCAACACTGAAGCTTTCTTT
D: .
J: TRBJ1-1
size: .
V: TRBV6-2/TRBV6-3

CDR3: CASSFGLVNEQFF
DNA: TGCGCCAGCAGCTTCGGACTAGTCAATGAGCAGTTCTTC
D: TRBD2
J: TRBJ2-1
size: many
V: TRBV5-1

CDR3: CASSEIATGGASDTQYF
DNA: TGTGCCAGCAGTGAAATAGCGACAGGGGGAGCGTCAGATACGCAGTATTTT
D: TRBD1
J: TRBJ2-3
size: .
V: TRBV2

CDR3: CASSRSGAQVSEQYF
DNA: TGTGCCAGCAGTAGGAGCGGGGCCCAGGTGAGCGAGCAGTACTTC
D: TRBD2
J: TRBJ2-7
size: few
V: TRBV2

CDR3: CASIRGTAPEEETQYF
DNA: TGTGCCAGCATCCGGGGGACCGCACCGGAAGAAGAGACCCAGTACTTC
D: .
J: TRBJ2-5
size: few
V: TRBV2

CDR3: CASSLVITDTQYF
DNA: TGTGCCAGCAGCTTAGTTATCACAGATACGCAGTATTTT
D: .
J: TRBJ2-3
size: few
V: TRBV11-2

CDR3: CASSPYSAGGFNYEQYF
DNA: TGTGCCAGCAGCCCATATAGCGCGGGGGGATTCAACTACGAGCAGTACTTC
D: TRBD2
J: TRBJ2-7
size: many
V: TRBV13

CDR3: CASSYYIRDEQFF
DNA: TGTGCCAGCAGTTACTACATCAGAGATGAGCAGTTCTTC
D: .
J: TRBJ2-1
size: .
V: TRBV6-6

CDR3: CASSLAWSLAKNIQYF
DNA: TGTGCCAGCAGCTTGGCCTGGAGCCTAGCCAAAAACATTCAGTACTTC
D: .
J: TRBJ2-4
size: many
V: TRBV5-5

CDR3: CASSSRTDQETQYF
DNA: TGTGCCAGCAGCTCGCGGACGGACCAAGAGACCCAGTACTTC
D: .
J: TRBJ2-5
size: once
V: TRBV7-6

CDR3: CASSLSLITEAFF
DNA: TGTGCCAGCAGTTTATCGTTAATCACTGAAGCTTTCTTT
D: .
J: TRBJ1-1
size: many
V: TRBV27

CDR3: CASSFGPSGGAQYF
DNA: TGTGCCAGCAGTTTTGGTCCTAGCGGGGGGGCCCAGTACTTC
D: TRBD2
J: TRBJ2-5
size: many
V: TRBV12-3/TRBV12-4

CDR3: CASSYGRGGGVDTQYF
DNA: TGCGCCAGCAGCTACGGACGAGGAGGCGGGGTAGATACGCAGTATTTT
D: .
J: TRBJ2-3
size: few
V: TRBV5-1

CDR3: CASSLVGITNEKLFF
DNA: TGTGCCAGCAGCTTGGTAGGGATAACTAATGAAAAACTGTTTTTT
D: .
J: TRBJ1-4
size: .
V: TRBV5-5

CDR3: CASSRTISYNEQFF
DNA: TGTGCCAGCAGCCGGACTATCTCCTACAATGAGCAGTTCTTC
D: .
J: TRBJ2-1
size: few
V: TRBV7-2

CDR3: CASSLGEGAGAYGYTF
DNA: TGTGCCAGCAGCTTAGGGGAAGGAGCCGGGGCCTATGGCTACACCTTC
D: .
J: TRBJ1-2
size: few
V: TRBV7-6

CDR3: CSVEGTGVLPTEAFF
DNA: TGCAGCGTTGAAGGGACAGGGGTACTTCCAACTGAAGCTTTCTTT
D: TRBD1
J: TRBJ1-1
size: many
V: TRBV29-1

CDR3: CASSVSYEQYF
DNA: TGTGCCAGCAGTGTCTCCTACGAGCAGTACTTC
D: .
J: TRBJ2-7
size: many
V: TRBV2

CDR3: CASSPDSTGELFF
DNA: TGTGCCAGCAGCCCGGACAGCACCGGGGAGCTGTTTTTT
D: .
J: TRBJ2-2
size: many
V: TRBV7-2

CDR3: CASSPTLTGDGGYTF
DNA: TGTGCCAGCAGCCCGACCCTGACAGGGGATGGAGGCTACACCTTC
D: TRBD1
J: TRBJ1-2
size: .
V: TRBV7-9

CDR3: CASSQDVNLNQPQHF
DNA: TGCGCCAGCAGCCAAGATGTGAACCTTAATCAGCCCCAGCATTTT
D: .
J: TRBJ1-5
size: many
V: TRBV4-1

CDR3: CANSGAANTGELFF
DNA: TGTGCCAACAGCGGGGCAGCGAACACCGGGGAGCTGTTTTTT
D: TRBD2
J: TRBJ2-2
size: .
V: TRBV6-1

CDR3: CASSFFGGTEAFF
DNA: TGTGCCAGCAGCTTTTTTGGCGGCACTGAAGCTTTCTTT
D: .
J: TRBJ1-1
size: many
V: TRBV7-2

CDR3: CASSLEGSTEAFF
DNA: TGTGCCAGCAGCTTAGAGGGGAGCACTGAAGCTTTCTTT
D: .
J: TRBJ1-1
size: .
V: TRBV5-5

CDR3: CASSFYGGSVNEQFF
DNA: TGTGCCAGCAGCTTCTACGGGGGATCCGTCAATGAGCAGTTCTTC
D: .
J: TRBJ2-1
size: few
V: TRBV11-2

CDR3: CASSKGLEETQYF
DNA: TGTGCCAGCAGCAAGGGACTGGAAGAGACCCAGTACTTC
D: .
J: TRBJ2-5
size: .
V: TRBV7-3

CDR3: CASSPIERVPDTQYF
DNA: TGTGCCAGCAGCCCAATTGAAAGGGTACCAGATACGCAGTATTTT
D: .
J: TRBJ2-3
size: many
V: TRBV7-9

CDR3: CASSPFFPGSGTGELFF
DNA: TGTGCCAGCAGCCCGTTTTTTCCAGGGAGTGGCACCGGGGAGCTGTTTTTT
D: .
J: TRBJ2-2
size: many
V: TRBV7-2

CDR3: CASSTGGLYTQYF
DNA: TGCGCCAGCAGCACGGGGGGGCTCTATACGCAGTATTTT
D: TRBD2
J: TRBJ2-3
size: many
V: TRBV5-1

CDR3: CASSYSQAIAKNIQYF
DNA: TGTGCCAGCAGTTACTCACAGGCGATAGCCAAAAACATTCAGTACTTC
D: .
J: TRBJ2-4
size: .
V: TRBV6-5